This TCR beta chain comes out of a study of T cell changes during pregnancy in multiple sclerosis. Measured with immunoSEQ multiplex PCR; TCRdb has only the in-frame clones, and not every one. This table holds under 55,000 clones, 93% found once. This clone is a singleton in its sample. The CDR3 has 13 residues. Looked up from germline, CDR1 is GTSNPN and CDR2 is SVGIG (reference sequence). V lost 0 bases and J 6 bases, leaving 11 bases between the germline ends. J is TRBJ1-2 and V is TRBV30; D is undetermined. The sample was peripheral blood, taken in the second trimester of pregnancy. The TCR sequence derives from a female donor with multiple sclerosis, enrolled in a pregnancy study. The CDR3 DNA sequence: TGTGCCTGGAGTGTATTACAGTTTAATGGCTACACCTTC. It translates to CAWSVLQFNGYTF.